In this sample, the clone carrying this T cell receptor (beta chain) turned up many times. Its antigen remains unknown. These data come from a study of CD8+CD57+ T cells in acquired aplastic anemia. Study-level findings and limits: The CD8+ Simpson's diversity of patients and controls was not significantly different. Between patients and controls, about 30 CD8+ CDR3 sequences were found in common.

TCR beta VDJ and CDR3 profiling used genomic DNA as template. TCRdb analysed the reads with MiXCR anew, one entry per CDR3 protein. This sample has some 190,000 distinct CDR3 sequences; around 59% occur once, and the top ten carry approximately 15%. J was trimmed by 1 base and V by 3 bases; bases with no gene match: 2. Germline V gives CDR1 SGHVS, CDR2 FQNEAQ. This CDR3 has 15 amino acids. The sequence was collected from a human donor in good health, serving as a control. This chain uses TRBV7-8 with TRBJ1-4; 7 nucleotides line up with TRBD1. The sequenced material came from sorted CD4+, CD8+, or CD8+CD57+ T cells (not recorded which) from PBMCs. CDR3 amino acids: CASSFNRGTNEKLFF. The DNA for the CDR3 is TGTGCCAGCAGCTTTAACAGGGGAACTAATGAAAAACTGTTTTTT.